The 23 T cell receptor beta chains presented below share a single source sample, sequenced in a study of OX40 agonist ivuxolimab in advanced cancers. Some clones are missing from TCRdb's copy, which holds only in-frame ones; the method was immunoSEQ multiplex PCR. The sample includes 60,000 to 80,000 clones, approximately 84% seen only once; the top ten take more than 4%. The sample was CD4+ or CD8+ T cells sorted from blood, taken in a trial of the OX40 agonist ivuxolimab. All receptors derive from an adult with an advanced solid tumor such as melanoma, head and neck, liver or kidney cancer.

The V and J genes are TRBV5-1 and TRBJ2-6, with a possible D match to TRBD2 (6 bases). Germline CDR1 reads SGHRS; CDR2 reads YFSETQ. V was trimmed by 7 bases and J by 3 bases, leaving 8 bases between them. CDR3 length equals 13 residues. The CDR3 loop is CASGGIGANVLTF. CDR3 coding DNA: TGCGCCAGCGGGGGGATTGGGGCCAACGTCCTGACTTTC.

This chain uses TRBV27 with TRBJ2-5, with 9 bases matching TRBD2. V lost 2 bases, J lost 5 bases, and 6 bases stayed unmatched. The CDR3 consists of 15 residues. Germline CDR1 and CDR2: MNHEY and SMNVEV (reference sequence). This CDR3 reads CASSLGSSGIETQYF. The CDR3 bases are TGTGCCAGCAGTTTAGGGTCTAGCGGGATTGAGACCCAGTACTTC.

A word on this clone: At one end the junction does not follow the germline gene, possibly because of a read error. The V and J genes are TRBV18 and TRBJ1-5; D unresolved. The CDR3 extends over 14 amino acids. From germline, CDR1 is KGHSH and CDR2 LQKENI. This CDR3 is CASSPDPQNRPQHF. CDR3 nucleotides: TGTGCCAGCTCACCGGACCCCCAGAATCGGCCCCAGCATTTT.

The chain has TRBV7-6 and TRBJ1-6; D is uncertain. CDR3 length: 14 residues. Germline loops: CDR1 SGHVS, CDR2 FNYEAQ. V lost 3 bases to trimming and J lost 6 bases, with 9 bases between them. CDR3 DNA: TGTGCCAGCAGCTTTTCAGGAACTAATTCACCCCTCCACTTT. This codes for CASSFSGTNSPLHF.

This rearrangement joins TRBV18 to TRBJ1-2; 11 bases are shared with TRBD1. Germline CDR1 reads KGHSH; CDR2 reads LQKENI. The length of the CDR3 is 13 residues. J gave up 8 bases and V 6 bases, and 5 bases lay outside the gene matches. In DNA, the CDR3 is TGTGCCAGCTCCCTGGGACAGGGGGAAGGCTACACCTTC. Residues: CASSLGQGEGYTF.

This clone was observed a handful of times. The chain links TRBV2 to TRBJ2-3; TRBD2 agrees at 7 bases. CDR1 SNHLY and CDR2 FYNNEI come from the germline V gene. V dropped 5 bases and J dropped 1; count of bases not matched to a gene: 3. The CDR3 is 14 residues long. The CDR3 DNA is TGTGCCAGCAGTTTAAGCGGGGGCACAGATACGCAGTATTTT. This gives the protein CASSLSGGTDTQYF.

J is TRBJ2-5 and V is TRBV10-3, with TRBD1 matching 7 bases. Germline V gives CDR1 ENHRY, CDR2 SYGVKD. J lost 4 bases, V lost 0 bases, and 8 bases had no gene match. The CDR3 extends over 16 amino acids. This CDR3 is CAISESLARGIETQYF. As DNA, the CDR3 is TGTGCCATCAGTGAGTCGCTCGCCAGGGGGATAGAGACCCAGTACTTC.

This rearrangement joins TRBV15 to TRBJ1-5; D is uncertain. The ends were cut back, 5 bases at V and 3 bases at J, with 11 bases in the middle. Germline assignment: CDR1 LNHNV and CDR2 YYDKDF (reference sequence). This CDR3 comprises 14 residues. The CDR3 coding sequence is TGTGCCACCAGCTTGGGCGGGAACAATCAGCCCCAGCATTTT. Its translation: CATSLGGNNQPQHF.

The table lists this clone with a count of one. The chain combines TRBV27 with TRBJ1-1; D is undetermined. Germline CDR1 and CDR2: MNHEY and SMNVEV (reference sequence). Trimming cost V 6 bases and J 5 bases, with 7 bases left between them. There are 11 residues in the CDR3. CDR3 coding DNA: TGTGCCAGCAGGTTCAGAACTGAAGCTTTCTTT. Translating gives CASRFRTEAFF.

The chain recombines TRBV19 with TRBJ1-5; a possible D gene is TRBD1 (5 bases). Trimming removed 1 base from V and 3 bases from J, with 10 bases in between. CDR1 is LNHDA, CDR2 SQIVND, per germline (reference sequence). The CDR3 has 15 residues. The CDR3 protein is CASSIGAGYNQPQHF. DNA for the CDR3: TGTGCCAGTAGTATAGGCGCAGGGTACAATCAGCCCCAGCATTTT.

V is TRBV2 and J is TRBJ2-3; TRBD2 is a possible D gene (6 bases). Looked up from germline, CDR1 is SNHLY and CDR2 is FYNNEI. CDR3 length equals 12 residues. V was shortened by 6 bases and J by 6 bases, with 10 bases between the two germline ends. In DNA form, the CDR3 reads TGTGCCAGCAGCTTCGCGGGGGATACGCAGTATTTT. Translated, it gives CASSFAGDTQYF.

This CDR3 reads CASSLGLGSPTDTQYF. CDR3 nucleotide sequence: TGTGCCAGCAGCTTAGGTTTGGGCAGCCCCACAGATACGCAGTATTTT. The V call is TRBV7-9, the J call TRBJ2-3; D is undetermined. The CDR3 is made up of 16 amino acids. Germline V gene data show CDR1 as SEHNR and CDR2 as FQNEAQ (reference sequence). V was clipped by 1 base and J by 2 bases, with 13 bases between them.

The chain recombines TRBV6-5 with TRBJ1-6, with 9 bases fitting TRBD1. Trimming removed 7 bases from V and 7 bases from J; junction bases left unmatched: 8. The germline CDR1 and CDR2 sequences are MNHEY and SVGAGI. The CDR3 length is 15 residues. Here the CDR3 reads CASTSYRGRNSPLHF. CDR3 nucleotides: TGTGCCAGCACTTCCTACAGGGGGCGGAATTCACCCCTCCACTTT.

The CDR3, as DNA: TGTGCCAGCTTTGGCGCGACAGGGATTACTGAAGCTTTCTTT. It encodes CASFGATGITEAFF. This chain connects TRBV7-6 to TRBJ1-1; 7 bases are shared with TRBD1. Germline V gene data show CDR1 as SGHVS and CDR2 as FNYEAQ. The CDR3 contains 14 residues. With 8 bases clipped from V and 5 bases from J, the junction kept 11 bases outside the gene matches.

V usage is TRBV6-5 and J usage is TRBJ1-6; 7 bases are a match to TRBD1. Germline V gives CDR1 MNHEY, CDR2 SVGAGI. There are 15 residues in the CDR3. Unmatched junction bases numbered 4, after V lost 0 bases and J lost 8 bases. The CDR3 DNA sequence: TGTGCCAGCAGTTACTCGAAAGGGGGCCATTCACCCCTCCACTTT. This translates into CASSYSKGGHSPLHF.

The chain joins TRBV9 to TRBJ2-1; 9 bases align to TRBD1. CDR3 length equals 18 residues. Germline V CDR1 and CDR2: SGDLS, YYNGEE. The ends lost 4 bases at V and 0 bases at J; junction bases unmatched: 11. CDR3 sequence: CASSPGTGRVTSYNEQFF. Here the CDR3 DNA reads TGTGCCAGCAGCCCTGGGACAGGGCGGGTTACCTCCTACAATGAGCAGTTCTTC.

The chain carries TRBV9 and TRBJ2-1; no reliable D call. CDR1 is SGDLS, CDR2 YYNGEE, per germline. This CDR3 is built from 14 residues. With 0 bases removed from V and 7 bases from J, the gap between germline ends came to 11 bases. In DNA form, the CDR3 reads TGTGCCAGCAGCGTAGATCGGGCAGGTAATGAGCAGTTCTTC. It translates to CASSVDRAGNEQFF.

V and J are TRBV7-9 and TRBJ1-1; 9 bases map to TRBD1. V shed 11 bases, J shed 4 bases, and the junction held 11 bases outside the gene matches. This CDR3 is built from 14 residues. From germline, CDR1 is SEHNR and CDR2 FQNEAQ (reference sequence). The CDR3: CASLRTGVVTEAFF. Written as DNA, the CDR3 is TGTGCCTCTTTACGGACAGGGGTCGTCACTGAAGCTTTCTTT.

The CDR3 loop is CASSSDLEGEQFF. In DNA form, the CDR3 reads TGTGCCAGCAGCTCGGACCTCGAAGGTGAGCAGTTCTTC. The genes are TRBV7-3 and TRBJ2-1; the D is unclear. V lost 4 bases and J lost 9, with 13 bases in between. Germline assignment: CDR1 SGHTA and CDR2 FQGTGA. The CDR3 spans 13 residues.

This chain uses TRBV7-3 with TRBJ2-5, with D unresolved. This CDR3 is 15 amino acids long. With 7 bases removed from V and 2 bases from J, the gap between germline ends came to 17 bases. Germline values: CDR1 SGHTA, CDR2 FQGTGA. This CDR3 reads CASTRAVPRQETQYF. The CDR3 DNA is TGTGCCAGCACACGGGCCGTCCCTCGACAAGAGACCCAGTACTTC.

This clone is a singleton in its sample. The chain links TRBV9 to TRBJ1-6; TRBD1 matches at 7 bases. Germline V gene lookup returns CDR1 SGDLS and CDR2 YYNGEE. The CDR3 is 14 amino acids. The trim removed 2 bases at V and 9 bases at J, leaving 5 bases unmatched. CDR3 sequence (DNA): TGTGCCAGCAGCGTTGGGACAGATACTTCACCCCTCCACTTT. This codes for CASSVGTDTSPLHF. The full variable domain, its missing parts supplied by reference TRBV9 and TRBJ1-6, is DSGVTQTPKHLITATGQRVTLRCSPRSGDLSVYWYQQSLDQGLQFLIQYYNGEERAKGNILERFSAQQFPDLHSELNLSSLELGDSALYFCASSVGTDTSPLHFGNGTRLTVT.

The chain has TRBV6-5 and TRBJ1-1; the D gene is possibly TRBD1 (5 bases). The germline V gene has CDR1 MNHEY and CDR2 SVGAGI. V was cut by 0 bases and J by 8 bases, with 13 bases left in between. The CDR3 runs 14 residues. In nucleotides, the CDR3 is TGTGCCAGCAGTTACTCGGGAGGGGCGTTGGAAGCTTTCTTT. This encodes CASSYSGGALEAFF.

This chain links TRBV5-5 with TRBJ1-5, with D uncertain. Germline V CDR1 and CDR2: SGHKS, YYEKEE (reference sequence). Trimming took 1 base from V and 6 from J, leaving 11 bases between them. CDR3 length equals 14 residues. In DNA form, the CDR3 reads TGTGCCAGCAGCTTGTTCAGTCAAGGTCAGCCCCAGCATTTT. This codes for CASSLFSQGQPQHF.